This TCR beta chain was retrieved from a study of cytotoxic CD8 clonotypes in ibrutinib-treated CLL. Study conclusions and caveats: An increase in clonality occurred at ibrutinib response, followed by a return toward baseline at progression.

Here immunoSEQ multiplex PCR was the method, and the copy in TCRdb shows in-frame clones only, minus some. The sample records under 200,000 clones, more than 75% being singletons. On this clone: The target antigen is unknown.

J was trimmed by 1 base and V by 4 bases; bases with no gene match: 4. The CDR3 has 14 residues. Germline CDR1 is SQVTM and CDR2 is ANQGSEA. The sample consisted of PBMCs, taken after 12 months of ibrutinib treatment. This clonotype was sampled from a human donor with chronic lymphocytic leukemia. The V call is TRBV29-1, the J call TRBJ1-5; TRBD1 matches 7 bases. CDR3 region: CSVGQGESNQPQHF. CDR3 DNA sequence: TGCAGCGTTGGACAGGGCGAGAGCAATCAGCCCCAGCATTTT.